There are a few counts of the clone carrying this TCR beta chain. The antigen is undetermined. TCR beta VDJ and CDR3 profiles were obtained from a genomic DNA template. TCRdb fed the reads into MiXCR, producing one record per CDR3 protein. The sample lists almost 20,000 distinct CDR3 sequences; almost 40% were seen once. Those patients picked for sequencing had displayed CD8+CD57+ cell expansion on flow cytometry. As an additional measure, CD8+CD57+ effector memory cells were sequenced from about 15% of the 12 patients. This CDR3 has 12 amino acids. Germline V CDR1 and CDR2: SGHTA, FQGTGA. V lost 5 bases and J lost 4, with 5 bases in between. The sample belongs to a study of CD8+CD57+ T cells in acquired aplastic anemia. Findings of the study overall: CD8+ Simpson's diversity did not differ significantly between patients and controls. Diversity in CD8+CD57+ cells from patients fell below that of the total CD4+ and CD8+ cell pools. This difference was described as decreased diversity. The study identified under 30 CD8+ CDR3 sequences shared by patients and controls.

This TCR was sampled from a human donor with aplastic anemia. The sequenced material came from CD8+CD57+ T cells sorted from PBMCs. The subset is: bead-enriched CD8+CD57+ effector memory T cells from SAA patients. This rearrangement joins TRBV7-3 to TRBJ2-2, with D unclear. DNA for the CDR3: TGTGCCAGCAGCCAACTCACCGGGGAGCTGTTTTTT. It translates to CASSQLTGELFF.